These 7 T cell receptor beta chains were sequenced from one sample in a study of blood T cell repertoires in COVID-19. Sequencing was performed with immunoSEQ multiplex PCR; in TCRdb, only in-frame clones are kept and a portion is missing. This sample has 110,000 to 150,000 clones; around 86% occur once, and the top ten carry 10% to 12%. Sequencing was performed on PBMCs or T cells enriched from blood (not recorded which). The receptors were sampled from a man aged 55 to 70 who had recovered from COVID-19.

This clone was counted a few times. The CDR3 reads CANPHGNEQFF. The CDR3 coding sequence is TGTGCCAACCCCCACGGGAATGAGCAGTTCTTC. The chain combines TRBV11-3 with TRBJ2-1; D not resolved. The CDR3 consists of 11 residues. Germline CDR1 and CDR2: SGHNT and YENEEA. V shed 10 bases and J shed 7 bases, with 11 bases lying between them.

This clone was counted a single time. CDR3 coding DNA: TGTGCCAGCAGTCCATACTCAATCAGGATGAACACTGAAGCTTTCTTT. Protein: CASSPYSIRMNTEAFF. This chain connects TRBV28 to TRBJ1-1; D not resolved. The CDR3 has 16 residues. The germline gives CDR1 MDHEN, CDR2 SYDVKM. Trimming cost V 5 bases and J 0 bases, with 16 bases left between them.

This chain joins TRBV27 and TRBJ2-7; 10 bases agree with TRBD2. Trimming at V came to 6 bases and at J to 5 bases, leaving 7 bases not matched to a gene. The CDR3 has 14 residues. Germline V gene data show CDR1 as MNHEY and CDR2 as SMNVEV (reference sequence). The CDR3 nucleotides are TGTGCCAGCAGGAACCCAAGCGGGAGGGACGAGCAGTACTTC. Residues: CASRNPSGRDEQYF.

The rearrangement links TRBV6-5 to TRBJ1-6; D gene uncertain. The CDR3 is made up of 16 amino acids. Germline-derived CDR1 and CDR2 are MNHEY and SVGAGI. Trimming cost V 2 bases and J 0 bases, with 8 bases left between them. CDR3 sequence (DNA): TGTGCCAGCAGTTACAGTAGAAGCTCCTATAATTCACCCCTCCACTTT. Its protein is CASSYSRSSYNSPLHF.

The chain employs TRBV28 and TRBJ2-1, with no clear D. The V gene's germline CDR1 is MDHEN and CDR2 SYDVKM. V gave up 5 bases and J gave up 4 bases, with 6 bases separating them. The CDR3 is 12 amino acids. The CDR3 region has the DNA TGTGCCAGCAGTGCTAGATACAATGAGCAGTTCTTC. Encoded protein: CASSARYNEQFF.

The V and J genes are TRBV24-1 and TRBJ2-7; TRBD2 agrees at 12 bases. J lost 5 bases, V lost 7 bases, and 17 bases had no gene match. Germline CDR1 and CDR2: KGHDR and SFDVKD. There are 18 residues in the CDR3. The CDR3 bases are TGTGCCACCAGGAGATGCATTCTAGCGGGAGGGGATTGGGACGAGCAGTACTTC. It yields the protein CATRRCILAGGDWDEQYF.

The chain joins TRBV5-6 to TRBJ2-3; 8 bases align to TRBD2. The ends lost 0 bases at V and 7 bases at J; junction bases unmatched: 4. Germline-derived CDR1 and CDR2 are SGHDT and YYEEEE. The CDR3 totals 14 residues. The CDR3 sequence is CASSLGTSSYTQYF. In DNA form, the CDR3 reads TGTGCCAGCAGCTTGGGGACTAGCAGCTATACGCAGTATTTT.